This record looks at one T cell receptor (beta chain) sequence and its context. The source of the sample is a study of T cell changes during pregnancy in multiple sclerosis. CDR3 length: 16 residues. V dropped 6 bases and J dropped 8; count of bases not matched to a gene: 19. Germline CDR1 LNHDA, CDR2 SQIVND (reference sequence). Measured with immunoSEQ multiplex PCR; TCRdb has only the in-frame clones, and not every one. The repertoire holds some 120,000 clones, with roughly 95% as singletons. This sequence was found in a female donor with multiple sclerosis, enrolled in a pregnancy study. The chain is built from TRBV19 and TRBJ2-7; the match to TRBD2 covers 7 bases. The sample here was peripheral blood, taken after pregnancy. This CDR3 is CASSIQRGLGLRQQYF. CDR3 in DNA: TGTGCCAGTAGCATTCAGCGGGGACTGGGATTACGGCAGCAGTACTTC.